This T cell receptor (beta chain) derives from a study of blood T cell repertoires in COVID-19. Original handling: How many nucleated cells were present was estimated from reference gene primer amplification. Method: immunoSEQ multiplex PCR; TCRdb's copy keeps in-frame clones and lacks some. V and J calls and clone size are given by that table; D and trimming were obtained from the DNA. The sample includes approximately 200,000 clones, over 80% seen only once; the top ten take 2.7%. Sequenced: peripheral blood. This sequence was found in a man under 40 with COVID-19, enrolled during active disease.

In DNA form, the CDR3 reads TGTGCTAGTGGTGCGGGGACAGGGGGGGACTACGAGCAGTACTTC. Translation gives CASGAGTGGDYEQYF. This chain connects TRBV12-5 to TRBJ2-7; 11 bases are shared with TRBD1. V gave up 5 bases and J gave up 3 bases; unmatched junction bases: 6. CDR1 LGHNT and CDR2 FRNRAP come from the germline V gene. There are 15 residues in the CDR3. Looking up the rest from reference TRBV12-5 and TRBJ2-7 gives the full variable domain: DARVTQTPRHKVTEMGQEVTMRCQPILGHNTVFWYRQTMMQGLELLAYFRNRAPLDDSGMPKDRFSAEMPDATLATLKIQPSEPRDSAVYFCASGAGTGGDYEQYFGPGTRLTVT.